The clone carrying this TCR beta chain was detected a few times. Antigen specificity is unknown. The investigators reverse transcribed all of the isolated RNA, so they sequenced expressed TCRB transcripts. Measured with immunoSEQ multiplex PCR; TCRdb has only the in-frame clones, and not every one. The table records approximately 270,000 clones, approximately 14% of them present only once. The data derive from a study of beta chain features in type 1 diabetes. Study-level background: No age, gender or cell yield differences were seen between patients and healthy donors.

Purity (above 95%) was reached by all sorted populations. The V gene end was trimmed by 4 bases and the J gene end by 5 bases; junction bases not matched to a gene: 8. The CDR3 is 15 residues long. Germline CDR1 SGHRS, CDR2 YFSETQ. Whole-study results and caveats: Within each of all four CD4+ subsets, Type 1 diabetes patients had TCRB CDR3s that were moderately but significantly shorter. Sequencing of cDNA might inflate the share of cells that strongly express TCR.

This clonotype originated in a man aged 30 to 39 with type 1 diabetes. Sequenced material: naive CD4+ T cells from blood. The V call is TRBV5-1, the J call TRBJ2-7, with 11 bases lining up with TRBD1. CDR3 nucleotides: TGCGCCAGCAGCCCAGGGGACAGGGGGACGGACGAGCAGTACTTC. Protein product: CASSPGDRGTDEQYF.